The rows below give T cell receptor beta chains drawn from one sample of a study of blood T cells in healthy people across ages. TCRdb recomputed calls from the 5' RACE reads with MiXCR, one row per CDR3 protein. Here the sample spans about a million distinct CDR3 sequences, about 51% being singletons. Sequenced input: blood. Receptors were obtained from a woman aged 55-75 years in good health. The conserved cysteine and the conserved F or W are not part of the CDR3 here. Each record gives: J gene, clone size, V gene, CDR3 protein. Clone size appears in some rows only: once, few, many, or a class for an expanded clone.

j_call: TRBJ1-2; clone_size: -; v_call: TRBV7-8; cdr3_aa: ASTRRGHYGYT
j_call: TRBJ2-1; clone_size: few; v_call: TRBV12-3/TRBV12-4; cdr3_aa: ASSSGPGSTQF
j_call: TRBJ2-5; clone_size: many; v_call: TRBV7-2; cdr3_aa: ASSLEAGEGQETQY
j_call: TRBJ2-4; clone_size: -; v_call: TRBV27; cdr3_aa: ASCKGVGLAKNIQY
j_call: TRBJ2-1; clone_size: few; v_call: TRBV28; cdr3_aa: ASKGQGWNEQF
j_call: TRBJ1-1; clone_size: -; v_call: TRBV25-1; cdr3_aa: ASSDFGGAF
j_call: TRBJ2-7; clone_size: -; v_call: TRBV20-1; cdr3_aa: SAMGPGGSDEQY
j_call: TRBJ2-5; clone_size: -; v_call: TRBV28; cdr3_aa: ASSLLSGIQETQY
j_call: TRBJ2-1; clone_size: few; v_call: TRBV29-1; cdr3_aa: SGEVSSYNEQF
j_call: TRBJ1-4; clone_size: few; v_call: TRBV4-2; cdr3_aa: ASSQDGGGSAEKLF
j_call: TRBJ2-1; clone_size: -; v_call: TRBV3-1; cdr3_aa: ASSQLGTSFGNEQF
j_call: TRBJ2-3; clone_size: -; v_call: TRBV10-3; cdr3_aa: AISVNQGGTDTQY
j_call: TRBJ2-1; clone_size: -; v_call: TRBV27; cdr3_aa: AGKPGQLYNEQF
j_call: TRBJ2-3; clone_size: -; v_call: TRBV6-5; cdr3_aa: ASSFSGRSTSTDTQY
j_call: TRBJ2-3; clone_size: -; v_call: TRBV5-1; cdr3_aa: ASSLDRETDTQY
j_call: TRBJ2-1; clone_size: few; v_call: TRBV27; cdr3_aa: ASSVSRGPRGEQF
j_call: TRBJ2-7; clone_size: -; v_call: TRBV12-3/TRBV12-4; cdr3_aa: ASREGQASLYEQY
j_call: TRBJ2-3; clone_size: -; v_call: TRBV9; cdr3_aa: ASSVAGEKDTQY
j_call: TRBJ2-5; clone_size: few; v_call: TRBV10-3; cdr3_aa: AISEQWMETQY
j_call: TRBJ2-1; clone_size: -; v_call: TRBV4-2; cdr3_aa: ASSPRGLYNEQF
j_call: TRBJ2-1; clone_size: -; v_call: TRBV7-2; cdr3_aa: ASSLEREQF
j_call: -; clone_size: -; v_call: TRBV18; cdr3_aa: ASSPRGSGVIYEQY
j_call: TRBJ2-7; clone_size: -; v_call: TRBV28; cdr3_aa: TSSFVESYEQY
j_call: TRBJ2-7; clone_size: -; v_call: TRBV4-1; cdr3_aa: ASSPFPSGRATYEQY
j_call: TRBJ1-4; clone_size: -; v_call: TRBV6-6; cdr3_aa: ASKPGQGVEKLF
j_call: TRBJ2-3; clone_size: -; v_call: TRBV10-2; cdr3_aa: ASRGGLAGRDTQY
j_call: TRBJ2-1; clone_size: once; v_call: TRBV9; cdr3_aa: ASSSGVGYNEQF
j_call: TRBJ2-7; clone_size: few; v_call: TRBV4-2; cdr3_aa: ASGNRDRAYEQY
j_call: TRBJ2-7; clone_size: -; v_call: TRBV20-1; cdr3_aa: SATGRQYEQY
j_call: TRBJ2-1; clone_size: -; v_call: TRBV20-1; cdr3_aa: SASPRDHGNEQF
j_call: TRBJ1-2; clone_size: -; v_call: TRBV4-2; cdr3_aa: ASSQDLTAGDREDGYT
j_call: TRBJ1-4; clone_size: -; v_call: TRBV4-3; cdr3_aa: ASSQEGQPYEKLF
j_call: TRBJ1-1; clone_size: -; v_call: TRBV7-9; cdr3_aa: ASSPDTGRTTEAF
j_call: TRBJ2-1; clone_size: -; v_call: TRBV18; cdr3_aa: ASSPTRDRGFNEQF
j_call: TRBJ2-1; clone_size: -; v_call: TRBV24-1; cdr3_aa: ATSYQGVGEQF
j_call: TRBJ2-1; clone_size: -; v_call: TRBV20-1; cdr3_aa: SARDLYLAGVGEQF
j_call: TRBJ2-3; clone_size: -; v_call: TRBV5-1; cdr3_aa: ASRAGKSTDTQY
j_call: TRBJ2-7; clone_size: once; v_call: TRBV27; cdr3_aa: ASQRSYDAYEQY
j_call: TRBJ1-6; clone_size: -; v_call: TRBV20-1; cdr3_aa: SARPQGNNSPLH
j_call: TRBJ2-7; clone_size: -; v_call: TRBV12-3/TRBV12-4; cdr3_aa: ASSKRGVTYEQY
j_call: TRBJ2-3; clone_size: -; v_call: TRBV12-3/TRBV12-4; cdr3_aa: ASSAGLQPLTDTLY
j_call: TRBJ2-7; clone_size: -; v_call: TRBV4-1; cdr3_aa: ASGQSVTRGLVYEQY
j_call: -; clone_size: few; v_call: TRBV28; cdr3_aa: ASSSSGQGYEQY
j_call: TRBJ2-2; clone_size: few; v_call: TRBV29-1; cdr3_aa: SGLQPPGDGELF
j_call: TRBJ2-3; clone_size: few; v_call: TRBV4-1; cdr3_aa: ASSPSGSSTDTQY
j_call: TRBJ2-7; clone_size: -; v_call: TRBV2; cdr3_aa: ASSEYRRVGYEQY
j_call: TRBJ1-2; clone_size: -; v_call: TRBV7-2; cdr3_aa: ASSLGEASNYGYT
j_call: TRBJ2-5; clone_size: -; v_call: TRBV25-1; cdr3_aa: ASNPDPRVQGLETQY
j_call: TRBJ2-3; clone_size: -; v_call: TRBV6-2/TRBV6-3; cdr3_aa: ASSPRGRYTDTQY
j_call: TRBJ1-2; clone_size: -; v_call: TRBV29-1; cdr3_aa: SVGAGPLGYT
j_call: TRBJ2-5; clone_size: -; v_call: TRBV20-1; cdr3_aa: SARGLAEQETQY
j_call: TRBJ2-4; clone_size: once; v_call: TRBV7-6; cdr3_aa: ASSLGPGQGMNIQY
j_call: TRBJ2-7; clone_size: few; v_call: TRBV15; cdr3_aa: ATSREIQVPKQYYEQY
j_call: -; clone_size: -; v_call: TRBV6-2/TRBV6-3; cdr3_aa: ASSWADYEQY